This T cell receptor beta chain appears in the sequencing data of a study of T-cell reconstitution after alpha-beta-depleted transplantation in children. Study outcomes and limitations: There were reportedly several hundred expanded graft clones from which alpha-beta T cells came about two months after transplant. One year post-transplant, T-cell counts and diversity were largely derived from T cells produced anew. Surviving recipient T cells and thymic progenitors underlay high day-60 TCRbeta diversity in some patients.

The junction had 7 bases not matched to a gene; V was cut back by 0 bases and J by 4 bases. The length of the CDR3 is 16 residues. CDR1 LGHDT and CDR2 YNNKEL come from the germline V gene (reference sequence). This clonotype was detected a few times. Its antigen is not known. TCRbeta library construction was performed incorporating unique molecular identifiers. From the PCR reads, TCRdb called clonotypes with MiXCR, one entry per CDR3 protein. The table has about 460,000 distinct CDR3 sequences, over 9.5% seen once; the top ten hold 12% to 15%. The chain couples TRBV3-1 to TRBJ2-7; 9 bases fit TRBD2. The receptor was derived from a female patient under 10 years old who had a stem cell transplant for aplastic anemia, so the T cells may come from the graft donor. The sequencing here drew on PBMCs, mostly from graft donor cells, taken 180 days after TCRalphabeta/CD19-depleted stem cell transplant. The CDR3 loop reads CASSQDRIAGAYEQYF. The CDR3 DNA follows: TGTGCCAGCAGCCAAGATCGAATAGCGGGGGCATACGAGCAGTACTTC.